A single sample gave rise to the 29 T cell receptor beta chains below, sequenced in a study of a mutant IDH1 vaccine in newly diagnosed glioma. Antigen specificity for these receptors is unknown. Clones were sequenced by immunoSEQ multiplex PCR, and TCRdb holds only the in-frame ones, with some missing. Among 50,000 to 75,000 clones listed, roughly four fifths were seen once. Time point meaning: week 35, safety follow-up. One vaccine dose held 300 ug of mutant IDH1 20-mer peptide and came with topical imiquimod. This sample comprised PBMCs, obtained from a glioma patient whose treatment included an IDH1 peptide vaccine. These receptors were obtained from a man aged 50 or older with glioma.

The genes are TRBV18 and TRBJ2-2; D might be TRBD2 (5 bases). Per the germline V gene, CDR1 is KGHSH and CDR2 is LQKENI. The V end lost 1 base, the J end lost 5 bases, and 5 bases lay between the germline ends. This CDR3 comprises 13 residues. In DNA form, the CDR3 reads TGTGCCAGCTCACCACGGGAGACCGGGGAGCTGTTTTTT. As protein: CASSPRETGELFF. The complete variable domain, with remaining parts taken from reference TRBV18 and TRBJ2-2, reads NAGVMQNPRHLVRRRGQEARLRCSPMKGHSHVYWYRQLPEEGLKFMVYLQKENIIDESGMPKERFSAEFPKEGPSILRIQQVVRGDSAAYFCASSPRETGELFFGEGSRLTVL.

There are a few counts of this clone. This chain connects TRBV13 to TRBJ1-1; D gene ambiguous. Trimming took 4 bases from V and 0 from J, leaving 6 bases between them. CDR1 and CDR2 (germline): PRHDT, FYEKMQ (reference sequence). This CDR3 has 13 amino acids. CDR3 sequence: CASSSGLNTEAFF. DNA for the CDR3: TGTGCCAGCAGCTCGGGCCTGAACACTGAAGCTTTCTTT.

The gene calls are TRBV27 and TRBJ2-3; 7 bases align to TRBD2. The CDR3 spans 15 residues. Germline V lookup: CDR1 MNHEY, CDR2 SMNVEV (reference sequence). V gave up 6 bases and J gave up 1 base; unmatched junction bases: 7. CDR3 nucleotides: TGTGCCAGCAGAACTAGCCTAGCGGGCACAGATACGCAGTATTTT. Protein: CASRTSLAGTDTQYF.

The gene calls are TRBV7-2 and TRBJ2-1; TRBD2 aligns across 11 bases. Germline CDR1 SGHTA, CDR2 FQGNSA. The CDR3 spans 14 residues. V lost 4 bases and J lost 6; bases outside the gene matches: 2. As DNA, the CDR3 is TGTGCCAGCAGCTCACTAGCGGGGGTCAATGAGCAGTTCTTC. It translates to CASSSLAGVNEQFF.

This clone was seen only a few times. This chain connects TRBV30 to TRBJ1-1; 7 bases fit TRBD1. V lost 0 bases, J lost 0 bases, and 7 bases stayed unmatched. The CDR3 runs 16 residues. Germline V gene sequence: CDR1 GTSNPN, CDR2 SVGIG (reference sequence). CDR3 coding DNA: TGTGCCTGGAGTGTAGCAGGGGGGTGGATGAACACTGAAGCTTTCTTT. Translation gives CAWSVAGGWMNTEAFF.

This clone has a handful of counts. The chain couples TRBV14 to TRBJ1-1; 8 nucleotides match TRBD1. The CDR3 contains 19 residues. CDR1 is SGHDN, CDR2 FVKESK, per germline. With 2 bases clipped from V and 2 bases from J, the junction kept 16 bases outside the gene matches. The CDR3 DNA is TGTGCCAGCAGCCAACCTCCGGGACAGGAAAAAGACTTTAACACTGAAGCTTTCTTT. Its translation is CASSQPPGQEKDFNTEAFF.

V usage is TRBV28 and J usage is TRBJ2-7, with 7 nucleotides matching TRBD1. CDR1 and CDR2 from the germline V gene are MDHEN and SYDVKM. The V segment lost 4 bases and the J segment 0 bases; nucleotides outside the gene matches: 18. This CDR3 contains 19 residues. The CDR3 loop reads CASSSINYSDRTSSYEQYF. The CDR3 region has the DNA TGTGCCAGCAGTTCTATCAACTACTCGGACAGGACGAGCTCCTACGAGCAGTACTTC.

The chain employs TRBV30 and TRBJ1-2; TRBD1 matches at 7 bases. The CDR3 spans 15 residues. Germline V gives CDR1 GTSNPN, CDR2 SVGIG (reference sequence). The ends lost 0 bases at V and 5 bases at J; junction bases unmatched: 9. The CDR3 region is CAWSVQGIFRYGYTF. Written as DNA, the CDR3 is TGTGCCTGGAGTGTACAGGGGATCTTTCGGTATGGCTACACCTTC. The complete variable domain, with remaining parts taken from reference TRBV30 and TRBJ1-2, reads SQTIHQWPATLVQPVGSPLSLECTVEGTSNPNLYWYRQAAGRGLQLLFYSVGIGQISSEVPQNLSASRPQDRQFILSSKKLLLSDSGFYLCAWSVQGIFRYGYTFGSGTRLTVV.

The DNA for the CDR3 is TGCAGCGTTGAAGGGGGAACTGTCTCCTACGAGCAGTACTTC. Protein product: CSVEGGTVSYEQYF. The chain employs TRBV29-1 and TRBJ2-7; D is undetermined. V shed 1 base and J shed 0 bases, with 10 bases lying between them. The germline gives CDR1 SQVTM, CDR2 ANQGSEA. CDR3 size: 14 residues.

This chain joins TRBV19 and TRBJ2-5; TRBD1 agrees at 9 bases. Germline CDR1 is LNHDA and CDR2 is SQIVND (reference sequence). V was clipped by 10 bases and J by 0 bases; unmatched bases: 6. The CDR3 consists of 14 residues. CDR3 coding DNA: TGTGCCACCCTTGGGACAGGGTACCAAGAGACCCAGTACTTC. It encodes CATLGTGYQETQYF.

V is TRBV7-9 and J is TRBJ2-1, with D perhaps matching TRBD2 (5 bases). The CDR3 contains 12 residues. The germline V and J ends were trimmed by 5 bases and 7 bases, with 9 bases remaining between them. Germline CDR1 reads SEHNR; CDR2 reads FQNEAQ (reference sequence). The CDR3 reads CASSKERNEQFF. The CDR3, as DNA: TGTGCCAGCAGCAAAGAGCGGAATGAGCAGTTCTTC.

This chain uses TRBV5-1 with TRBJ1-5; possible D gene TRBD1, 6 bases. The CDR3 sequence is 14 residues long. Germline CDR1 and CDR2: SGHRS and YFSETQ. Trimming took off 0 bases at V and 6 bases at J, with 10 bases between the two ends. The CDR3 DNA sequence: TGCGCCAGCAGCTTGGATGGGGGCGTTCAGCCCCAGCATTTT. It specifies CASSLDGGVQPQHF.

The rearrangement links TRBV6-5 to TRBJ2-5; D gene uncertain. Germline V CDR1 and CDR2: MNHEY, SVGAGI. Trimming removed 6 bases from V and 4 bases from J, with 6 bases in between. The CDR3 spans 11 residues. CDR3: CASRLGETQYF. CDR3 sequence (DNA): TGTGCCAGCAGGCTTGGAGAGACCCAGTACTTC.

V gene TRBV5-6 combines with J gene TRBJ2-1; the D is unclear. CDR1 and CDR2 (germline): SGHDT, YYEEEE. The germline V and J ends were trimmed by 4 bases and 0 bases, with 17 bases remaining between them. The CDR3 has 17 residues. The CDR3 region is CASSGSSGLSSYNEQFF. The CDR3 nucleotides are TGTGCCAGCAGCGGGTCCTCGGGCCTAAGCTCCTACAATGAGCAGTTCTTC.

The rearrangement joins TRBV7-2 to TRBJ2-5; TRBD2 matches 14 bases. Germline values: CDR1 SGHTA, CDR2 FQGNSA. The V gene end was trimmed by 0 bases and the J gene end by 1 base; junction bases not matched to a gene: 1. The CDR3 sequence is 17 residues long. The CDR3 loop reads CASSLAGTSGGQETQYF. CDR3 bases: TGTGCCAGCAGCTTAGCTGGGACTAGCGGGGGCCAAGAGACCCAGTACTTC.

This clone was observed a handful of times. The genes are TRBV5-6 and TRBJ1-5, with D unclear. Germline lookup yields CDR1 SGHDT and CDR2 YYEEEE. This CDR3 has 13 amino acids. V lost 4 bases, J lost 12 bases, and 17 bases lay in between. The DNA of the CDR3 is TGTGCCAGCAGCGGTTACTATGGCGGGGACCAGCATTTT. This encodes CASSGYYGGDQHF.

The chain carries TRBV18 and TRBJ2-5; D call uncertain. In germline, CDR1 is KGHSH, CDR2 LQKENI. The CDR3 loop spans 13 amino acids. V dropped 1 base and J dropped 5 bases, with 8 bases sitting between them. CDR3 sequence: CASSPQVSETQYF. The CDR3 nucleotides read TGTGCCAGCTCACCACAAGTATCCGAGACCCAGTACTTC.

This chain links TRBV19 with TRBJ2-3; D call uncertain. Germline loops: CDR1 LNHDA, CDR2 SQIVND (reference sequence). Trimming removed 5 bases at V and 4 bases at J, with 7 bases between. The CDR3 loop spans 12 amino acids. CDR3 sequence reads: CASSFRSDTQYF. DNA for the CDR3: TGTGCCAGTAGTTTTAGGTCAGATACGCAGTATTTT.

The chain links TRBV29-1 to TRBJ1-1; a weak D match, TRBD1 (5 bases). Germline values: CDR1 SQVTM, CDR2 ANQGSEA. This CDR3 is built from 15 residues. Trimming pared 7 bases from V and 5 bases from J, leaving 23 bases between. CDR3 bases: TGCAGCGGGCACTCGGGGCTATCCCTAAGGACTGAAGCTTTCTTT. As protein: CSGHSGLSLRTEAFF.

The genes are TRBV11-2 and TRBJ1-5; 10 bases map to TRBD1. The CDR3 contains 15 residues. V lost 5 bases to trimming and J lost 5 bases; unmatched junction nucleotides: 6. The germline gives CDR1 SGHAT, CDR2 FQNNGV. The CDR3 region has the DNA TGTGCCAGCAGCCCGACTGGGACAGGGGATCAGCCCCAGCATTTT. Its protein is CASSPTGTGDQPQHF.

This chain uses TRBV19 with TRBJ1-5; D uncertain. The CDR3 spans 15 residues. CDR1 and CDR2 (germline): LNHDA, SQIVND (reference sequence). V dropped 1 base and J dropped 6 bases, with 13 bases sitting between them. The CDR3 protein is CASSIAERSVQPQHF. For the CDR3, the DNA is TGTGCCAGTAGTATAGCGGAGAGGAGCGTTCAGCCCCAGCATTTT.

The genes are TRBV19 and TRBJ1-1, with D perhaps matching TRBD1 (6 bases). CDR3 length: 15 amino acids. CDR1 is LNHDA and CDR2 is SQIVND in the germline V gene (reference sequence). Trimming cost V 3 bases and J 0 bases, with 11 bases left between them. CDR3 nucleotides: TGTGCCAGTAGTATCGGACAGTCCCTGAACACTGAAGCTTTCTTT. As protein: CASSIGQSLNTEAFF.

This rearrangement joins TRBV7-9 to TRBJ2-7; maybe TRBD1 (6 bases). Trimming removed 4 bases at V and 5 bases at J, with 21 bases between. This CDR3 has 16 amino acids. Germline CDR1 is SEHNR and CDR2 is FQNEAQ (reference sequence). Here the CDR3 DNA reads TGTGCCAGCAGCTCACAAGGGGCAGGGGCTATCAACGAGCAGTACTTC. It specifies CASSSQGAGAINEQYF. The full variable domain, rest sourced from reference TRBV7-9 and TRBJ2-7, is DTGVSQNPRHKITKRGQNVTFRCDPISEHNRLYWYRQTLGQGPEFLTYFQNEAQLEKSRLLSDRFSAERPKGSFSTLEIQRTEQGDSAMYLCASSSQGAGAINEQYFGPGTRLTVT.

This chain connects TRBV4-1 to TRBJ2-3, with a possible D match to TRBD2 (5 bases). The V gene's germline CDR1 is MGHRA and CDR2 YSYEKL. V was clipped by 0 bases and J by 5 bases, with 6 bases between them. The CDR3 runs 13 residues. CDR3 bases: TGCGCCAGCAGCCAAGAAGGGAGAGATACGCAGTATTTT. It specifies CASSQEGRDTQYF.

This rearrangement joins TRBV7-9 to TRBJ2-3; D is tentatively TRBD1 or TRBD2 (6 bases each). The CDR3 contains 14 residues. V lost 3 bases, J lost 2 bases, and 9 bases lay in between. Germline CDR1 is SEHNR and CDR2 is FQNEAQ (reference sequence). CDR3 residues: CASSFWGATDTQYF. The DNA of the CDR3 is TGTGCCAGCAGCTTTTGGGGGGCCACAGATACGCAGTATTTT.

This rearrangement joins TRBV2 to TRBJ2-7; 7 bases fit TRBD1. The V and J ends lost 7 bases and 3 bases, in that order; junction bases with no gene match: 9. Germline V gene lookup returns CDR1 SNHLY and CDR2 FYNNEI. CDR3 length: 14 residues. CDR3 residues: CASNLRDSIYEQYF. The CDR3 bases are TGTGCCAGCAACCTAAGGGACAGCATCTACGAGCAGTACTTC.

This clone was detected only a few times. The V call is TRBV6-5, the J call TRBJ1-1; D remains unclear. Trimming took 6 bases from V and 1 from J, leaving 9 bases between them. The CDR3 is 13 amino acids. The V gene's germline CDR1 is MNHEY and CDR2 SVGAGI. The CDR3 region is CASRITPNTEAFF. CDR3 bases: TGTGCCAGCAGAATCACACCGAACACTGAAGCTTTCTTT.

CDR3 loop: CASSDVGGTDTQYF. In nucleotides, the CDR3 is TGTGCCAGCAGTGATGTTGGAGGGACCGATACGCAGTATTTT. The chain recombines TRBV2 with TRBJ2-3; D may be TRBD2 (6 bases). Germline CDR1 is SNHLY and CDR2 is FYNNEI. The CDR3 has 14 amino acids. Trimming took off 3 bases at V and 6 bases at J, with 13 bases between the two ends.

This chain links TRBV19 with TRBJ2-2, with a weak D call TRBD2 (5 bases). CDR1 LNHDA and CDR2 SQIVND come from the germline V gene (reference sequence). The CDR3 is 17 amino acids. Between the trimmed V and J ends, which lost 5 bases and 6 bases, there was a span of 22 bases. The CDR3 DNA follows: TGTGCCAGTAGTCCCGCGGGTTCTCGGGGAGATTCCGGGGAGCTGTTTTTT. This sequence encodes CASSPAGSRGDSGELFF.